Listed here is a single TCR beta chain. The antigen this receptor binds is unknown. No much larger clonotype is one base removed from it; base qualities were not supplied. Using the deep immunoSEQ assay, TCR CDR3 regions were amplified from genomic DNA by multiplex PCR. Genomic DNA extracted from each cell subset was distributed evenly over all wells of several immunoSEQ 96-well plates, and each plate served as one replicate. For sorted subsets, 150 to 250 ng of genomic DNA, equivalent to roughly 30,000 T cell genomes, went into each replicate PCR. The purified libraries were quantified using a Qubit 3.0 fluorometer, sized with a Bioanalyzer 2100, and then quantified again using the KAPA Library Quantification kit. Each immunoSEQ 96-well plate was sequenced on its own single-read 150-cycle Illumina NextSeq 550 flow cell. The original pipeline was this. Because only junctional sequences without quality scores were contained in the immunoSEQ output, filtering matching that applied to full-length reads could not be performed. Sequences were annotated with PyIR, a Python wrapper for IgBLAST v1.9, and V/J genes and CDR3 were assigned using IMGT germline references. Reads were removed for weak V/J assignments (E-value above 1e-6), missing CDR3, stop codons, out-of-frame junctions, or ambiguous translated residues. A V3J clonotype was defined by an identical inferred V gene, J gene, and CDR3 amino acid sequence. The percentage overlap between two repertoires was calculated by dividing the number of shared unique clonotypes by the size of the smaller repertoire. Richness of each repertoire was evaluated using RTK rarefaction, the Chao1 estimator, and Recon v2.1 estimates of unobserved clonotypes. Generation probabilities for all TCRbeta clonotypes obtained by the gDNA method from four donors were computed using OLGA. Here the immuneACCESS table is served through TCRdb, limited to in-frame sequences with V and J called. Missing clones are a known gap in these copies; in checked studies unresolved V genes cover under half, and the rest lacks a known reason. That table furnishes V, J and clone size, whereas the DNA furnished D and trimming. Counted in this sample were more than 500,000 clones; 85% to 95% of them appeared once. The ten largest clonotypes hold approximately 0.11% of the sample.

CD8 naive samples were obtained by positive selection for CCR7 among CD45RO-negative cells, yielding a CD45RA+CCR7+ population from which TemRA cells were excluded. Donors were healthy HIV-negative adults with no recently reported acute infections or vaccinations. Only Caucasian adults living in Nashville, Tennessee, USA were represented among the donors. Blood was obtained by leukapheresis, after which PBMCs were separated by Ficoll-Histopaque density gradient centrifugation and cryopreserved in liquid nitrogen vapor phase. Purity and quantity of every magnetically sorted T cell population were checked by analytical flow cytometry. From each sorted fraction, genomic DNA was isolated and quantified by UV absorbance on a Nanodrop 2000c. The sample is drawn from a study of shared clonotypes between healthy human individuals (dated by TCRdb to the early 2020s). In the study overall: The cohort included a few men and a couple of women between 18 and 49 years of age. For each donor, CD4 naive and CD4 memory were each run on three plates, CD8 naive on two plates, and CD8 memory on one plate. The study deeply sequenced blood TCR repertoires of about five healthy adults to estimate repertoire size and the extent of clonotype sharing between individuals. To increase sequencing depth and limit assay-specific biases, different laboratories used diverse techniques to prepare libraries and sequence TCR repertoires. Leukapheresis yielded between about 0.94 and 9 billion PBMCs per donor.

Summary of the overall study and its limitations: Even with the large sequencing depth, rarefaction of the sorted-subset datasets indicated that sequencing was incomplete. When several donors were compared, the shared fraction of clonotypes was around 5% for naive CD4, 3% to 4% for naive CD8, roughly 2.3% for memory CD4, and around 0.4% for memory CD8. Estimated clonotype richness was generally larger for naive than for memory subsets. Compared with non-shared clonotypes, clonotypes shared by all four sorted-subset donors had higher generation probabilities. Pairwise subsampling led to the expectation that sequencing depth would affect the degree of clonotype sharing among donors. Because the study included only a small number of donors, the genetic and exposure-history diversity represented was limited. Only blood was sampled, and tissue TCR repertoires likely differ from those in blood.

The CDR3 sequence holds 13 residues, the cysteine and phenylalanine included. The retained sequence is limited to the CDR3, 39 bases, with the frame set at the first base. V is trimmed back by 8 bases and J by 2 bases, and the junction contains 4 bases that no gene match accounts for. According to the germline V gene (reference sequence), CDR1 reads SEHNR and CDR2 reads FQNEAQ. The receptor chain draws on TRBV7-9 and TRBJ1-1; 8 bases in the junction line up with TRBD1. This TCR was sampled from a woman in her 30s in good health. What was sequenced was naive CD8+ T cells sorted from blood. The sample's cell subset or site label, decoded: CD45RA+CCR7+. The DNA is as follows: TGTGCCAGCTGGACAGGGAAAAACACTGAAGCTTTCTTT. This yields the protein CASWTGKNTEAFF. Beyond the CDR3, the reference TRBV7-9 and TRBJ1-1 genes provide the residues; the full variable domain reads: DTGVSQNPRHKITKRGQNVTFRCDPISEHNRLYWYRQTLGQGPEFLTYFQNEAQLEKSRLLSDRFSAERPKGSFSTLEIQRTEQGDSAMYLCASWTGKNTEAFFGQGTRLTVV.